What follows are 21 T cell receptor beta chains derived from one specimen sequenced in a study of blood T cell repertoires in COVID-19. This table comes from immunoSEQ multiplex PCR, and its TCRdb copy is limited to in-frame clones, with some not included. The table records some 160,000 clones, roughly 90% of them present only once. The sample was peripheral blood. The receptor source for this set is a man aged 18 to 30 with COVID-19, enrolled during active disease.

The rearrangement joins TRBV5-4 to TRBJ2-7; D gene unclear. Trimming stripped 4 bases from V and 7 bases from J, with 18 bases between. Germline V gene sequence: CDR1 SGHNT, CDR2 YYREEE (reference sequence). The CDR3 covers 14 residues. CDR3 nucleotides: TGTGCCAGCAGCCCTCGACTGTTTACGGAGGAGCAGTACTTC. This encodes CASSPRLFTEEQYF.

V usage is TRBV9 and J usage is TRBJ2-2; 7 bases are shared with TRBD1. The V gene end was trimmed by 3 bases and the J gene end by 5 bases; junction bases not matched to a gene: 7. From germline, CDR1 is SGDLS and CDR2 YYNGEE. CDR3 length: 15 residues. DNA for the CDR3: TGTGCCAGCAGCGCCCGACAGGGTGTAACCGGGGAGCTGTTTTTT. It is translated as CASSARQGVTGELFF.

CDR3 sequence: CAWKLVSTSGLFF. The CDR3 DNA reads as TGTGCCTGGAAGCTCGTCTCTACTAGTGGACTGTTTTTT. The chain is built from TRBV30 and TRBJ1-4; D not resolved. V lost 4 bases and J lost 13, with 19 bases in between. The CDR3 is made up of 13 amino acids. Germline assignment: CDR1 GTSNPN and CDR2 SVGIG (reference sequence).

The DNA of the CDR3 is TGTGCCTGCCCAAAGACCCATAGGCCAGACTCGAGAGGAGTTCGGAACTACGAGCAGTACTTC. Translation: CACPKTHRPDSRGVRNYEQYF. This sequence joins TRBV30 and TRBJ2-7; D is unresolved. The V gene lost 6 bases and the J gene lost 3 bases, with 39 bases spanning the gap. CDR3 size: 21 residues. CDR1 and CDR2 from the germline V gene are GTSNPN and SVGIG (reference sequence).

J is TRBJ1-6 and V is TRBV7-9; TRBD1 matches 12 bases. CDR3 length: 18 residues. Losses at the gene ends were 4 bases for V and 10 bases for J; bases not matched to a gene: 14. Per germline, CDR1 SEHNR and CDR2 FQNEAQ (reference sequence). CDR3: CASSSIPGQGAVGSPLHF. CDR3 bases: TGTGCCAGCAGCTCAATCCCGGGACAGGGGGCCGTTGGATCACCCCTCCACTTT.

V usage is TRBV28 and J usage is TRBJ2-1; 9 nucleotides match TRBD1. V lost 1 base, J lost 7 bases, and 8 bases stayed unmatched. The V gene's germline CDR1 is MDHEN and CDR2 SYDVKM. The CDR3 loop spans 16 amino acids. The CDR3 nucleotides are TGTGCCAGCAGTTTATTTGGGACAGGGCACAGGAATGAGCAGTTCTTC. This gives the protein CASSLFGTGHRNEQFF. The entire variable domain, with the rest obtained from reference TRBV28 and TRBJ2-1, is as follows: DVKVTQSSRYLVKRTGEKVFLECVQDMDHENMFWYRQDPGLGLRLIYFSYDVKMKEKGDIPEGYSVSREKKERFSLILESASTNQTSMYLCASSLFGTGHRNEQFFGPGTRLTVL.

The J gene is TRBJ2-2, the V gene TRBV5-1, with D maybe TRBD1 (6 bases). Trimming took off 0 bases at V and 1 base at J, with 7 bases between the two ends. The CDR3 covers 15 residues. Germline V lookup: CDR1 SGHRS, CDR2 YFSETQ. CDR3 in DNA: TGCGCCAGCAGCTTGGCGGGACAGAACACCGGGGAGCTGTTTTTT. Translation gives CASSLAGQNTGELFF.

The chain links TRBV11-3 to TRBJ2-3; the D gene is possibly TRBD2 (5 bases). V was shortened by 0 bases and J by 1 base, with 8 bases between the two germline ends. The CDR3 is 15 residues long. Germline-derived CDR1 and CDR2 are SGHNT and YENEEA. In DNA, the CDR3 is TGTGCCAGCAGCTTAGAGGGTAGCGGCACAGATACGCAGTATTTT. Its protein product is CASSLEGSGTDTQYF.

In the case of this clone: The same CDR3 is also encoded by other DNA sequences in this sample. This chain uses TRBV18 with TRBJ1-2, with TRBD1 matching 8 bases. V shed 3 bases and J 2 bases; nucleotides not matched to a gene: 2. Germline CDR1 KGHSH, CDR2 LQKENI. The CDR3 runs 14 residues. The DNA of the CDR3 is TGTGCCAGCTCACCTGGACAGGGCAACTATGGCTACACCTTC. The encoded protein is CASSPGQGNYGYTF.

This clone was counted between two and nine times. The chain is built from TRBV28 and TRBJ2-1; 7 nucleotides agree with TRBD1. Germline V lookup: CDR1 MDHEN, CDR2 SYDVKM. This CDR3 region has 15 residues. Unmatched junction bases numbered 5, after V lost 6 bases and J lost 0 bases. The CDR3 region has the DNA TGTGCCAGCAGACGGGACAGCCACTCCTACAATGAGCAGTTCTTC. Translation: CASRRDSHSYNEQFF. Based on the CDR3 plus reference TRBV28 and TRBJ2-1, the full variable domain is DVKVTQSSRYLVKRTGEKVFLECVQDMDHENMFWYRQDPGLGLRLIYFSYDVKMKEKGDIPEGYSVSREKKERFSLILESASTNQTSMYLCASRRDSHSYNEQFFGPGTRLTVL.

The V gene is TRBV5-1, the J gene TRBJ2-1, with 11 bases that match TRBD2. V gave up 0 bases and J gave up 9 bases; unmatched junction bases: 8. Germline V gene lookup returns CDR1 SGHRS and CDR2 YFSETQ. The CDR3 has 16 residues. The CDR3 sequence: CASSLVVAGGPGEQFF. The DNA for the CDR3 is TGCGCCAGCAGCTTGGTGGTAGCGGGAGGGCCCGGTGAGCAGTTCTTC. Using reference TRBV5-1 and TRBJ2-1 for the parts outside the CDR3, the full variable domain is KAGVTQTPRYLIKTRGQQVTLSCSPISGHRSVSWYQQTPGQGLQFLFEYFSETQRNKGNFPGRFSGRQFSNSRSEMNVSTLELGDSALYLCASSLVVAGGPGEQFFGPGTRLTVL.

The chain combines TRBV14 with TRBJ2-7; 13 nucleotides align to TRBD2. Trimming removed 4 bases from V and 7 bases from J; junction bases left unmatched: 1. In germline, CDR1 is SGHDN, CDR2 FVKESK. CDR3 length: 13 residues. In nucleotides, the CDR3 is TGTGCCAGCAGCCCGACTAGCGGGAGGGAGCAGTACTTC. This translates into CASSPTSGREQYF.

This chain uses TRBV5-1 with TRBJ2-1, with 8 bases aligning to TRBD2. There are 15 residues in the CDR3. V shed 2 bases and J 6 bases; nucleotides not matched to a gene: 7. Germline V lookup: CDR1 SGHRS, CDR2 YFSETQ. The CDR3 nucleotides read TGCGCCAGCAGCTTATTAGCGGGATCGGCCAATGAGCAGTTCTTC. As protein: CASSLLAGSANEQFF.

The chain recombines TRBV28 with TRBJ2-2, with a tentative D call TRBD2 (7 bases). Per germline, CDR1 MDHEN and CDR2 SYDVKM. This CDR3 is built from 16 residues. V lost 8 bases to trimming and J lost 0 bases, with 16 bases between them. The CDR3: CASGWGGTPNTGELFF. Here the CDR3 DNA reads TGTGCCAGCGGCTGGGGGGGCACACCGAACACCGGGGAGCTGTTTTTT.

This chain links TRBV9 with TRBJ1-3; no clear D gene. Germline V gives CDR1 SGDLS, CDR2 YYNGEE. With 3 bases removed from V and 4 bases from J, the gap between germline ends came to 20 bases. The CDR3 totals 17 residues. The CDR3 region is CASSGTQAGSPGNTIYF. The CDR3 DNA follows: TGTGCCAGCAGCGGCACTCAGGCGGGTTCCCCGGGAAACACCATATATTTT.

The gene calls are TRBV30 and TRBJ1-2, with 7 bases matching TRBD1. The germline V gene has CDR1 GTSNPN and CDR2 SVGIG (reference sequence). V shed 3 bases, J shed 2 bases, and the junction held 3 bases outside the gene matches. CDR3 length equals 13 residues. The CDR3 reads CAWSATGNYGYTF. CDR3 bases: TGTGCCTGGAGCGCGACAGGGAACTATGGCTACACCTTC.

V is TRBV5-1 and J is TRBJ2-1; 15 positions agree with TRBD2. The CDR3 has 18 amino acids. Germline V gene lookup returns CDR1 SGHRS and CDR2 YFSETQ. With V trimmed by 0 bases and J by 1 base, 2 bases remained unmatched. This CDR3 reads CASSLGGLAGGSYNEQFF. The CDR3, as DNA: TGCGCCAGCAGCTTGGGCGGACTAGCGGGAGGGTCCTACAATGAGCAGTTCTTC.

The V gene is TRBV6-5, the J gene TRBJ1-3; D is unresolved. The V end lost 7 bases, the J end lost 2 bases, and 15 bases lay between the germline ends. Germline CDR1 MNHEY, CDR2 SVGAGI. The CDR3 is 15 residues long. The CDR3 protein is CASTPGGGPGNTIYF. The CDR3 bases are TGTGCCAGCACTCCCGGCGGAGGGCCTGGAAACACCATATATTTT.

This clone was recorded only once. The CDR3 DNA is TGCGCCAGCAGCTTGCAGGGGCAGGGCGGGGAGCTGTTTTTT. It translates to CASSLQGQGGELFF. The chain links TRBV5-1 to TRBJ2-2; D possibly corresponds to TRBD1 (6 bases). CDR3 length: 14 amino acids. Germline V gives CDR1 SGHRS, CDR2 YFSETQ. V dropped 1 base and J dropped 7 bases, with 11 bases sitting between them.

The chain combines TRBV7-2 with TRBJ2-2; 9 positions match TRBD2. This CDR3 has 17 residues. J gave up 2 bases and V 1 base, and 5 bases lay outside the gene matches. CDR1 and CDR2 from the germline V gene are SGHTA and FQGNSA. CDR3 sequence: CASSLGSGRINTGELFF. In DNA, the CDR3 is TGTGCCAGCAGCTTAGGAAGCGGGAGGATAAACACCGGGGAGCTGTTTTTT.

This chain's CDR3 is CSVWAAGNTEAFF. The CDR3 DNA reads TGCAGCGTGTGGGCCGCGGGGAACACTGAAGCTTTCTTT. J is TRBJ1-1 and V is TRBV29-1; no clear D. Trimming removed 6 bases from V and 1 base from J, with 12 bases in between. The CDR3 length is 13 residues. Germline loops: CDR1 SQVTM, CDR2 ANQGSEA.